Listed here is a single T cell receptor beta chain. The data derive from a study of shared clonotypes between healthy human individuals. The test was conducted at deep level. Genomic DNA from each subset was divided evenly over several immunoSEQ plates. Measured with immunoSEQ multiplex PCR; TCRdb has only the in-frame clones, and not every one. Here the sample spans around 2.1 million clones, 90% to 96% being singletons. CD4+ cell separation produced CD45RA+ naive and CD45RA-negative memory subsets. Germline CDR1 and CDR2: PRHDT and FYEKMQ (reference sequence). V shed 7 bases and J shed 2 bases, with 18 bases lying between them. CDR3 length equals 15 residues.

This chain links TRBV13 with TRBJ2-7, with D unresolved. This clonotype was sampled from a man between 18 and 29 years old in good health. Sequencing used naive CD4+ T cells sorted from blood. Subset noted: CD45RA+ positively selected. As DNA, the CDR3 is TGTGCCAGCACCGCAAACACCGGTGTACCCTACGAGCAGTACTTC. This encodes CASTANTGVPYEQYF.